The clone carrying this T cell receptor beta chain was found a few times. No antigen is known for it. A second roughly 6 to 12 cycle PCR used barcoded and J-beta primers. Every cDNA molecule carried a tag from a template-switch adaptor bearing 12 random nucleotides. MiXCR was run by TCRdb on the 5' RACE reads, yielding one entry per CDR3 protein. Among about 970,000 distinct CDR3 sequences listed, roughly 51% were seen once. The record originates from a study of blood T cells in healthy people across ages. V lost 0 bases and J lost 8, with 8 bases in between. Germline assignment: CDR1 MGHRA and CDR2 YSYEKL. This CDR3 spans 13 amino acids. Each donor gave ten milliliters of peripheral blood. Per-sample yields of isolated PBMCs were at least 6.5 million. Findings of the study overall: Long-lived donors exceeded aged donors in naive CD4+ cells and diversity.

What was sequenced was blood. V gene TRBV4-1 combines with J gene TRBJ2-1, with D unresolved. The TCR sequence derives from an older woman in good health. The CDR3 reads CASSQDPGDEQFF. The CDR3 DNA sequence: TGCGCCAGCAGCCAAGATCCGGGCGATGAGCAGTTCTTC.